This T cell receptor (beta chain) was observed in a study of OX40 agonist ivuxolimab in advanced cancers. For the study at large: Melanoma, hepatocellular carcinoma, head and neck or renal cell cancer occurred in dose-escalation patients.

The CDR3 sequence is 13 residues long. Between the trimmed V and J ends, which lost 2 bases and 1 base, there was a span of 4 bases. The germline V gene has CDR1 SGHDT and CDR2 YYEEEE. Points on this clone: Its cognate antigen is unknown.

Regarding the study as a whole: Low levels of normalized T-cell clonal expansion also appeared in some nonresponders.

Sequencing used immunoSEQ multiplex PCR; TCRdb keeps in-frame clones, though not all of them. Among 80,000 or so clones, approximately 94% were seen once, and the ten largest hold over 11%. Sequencing used CD4+ or CD8+ T cells sorted from blood, obtained in a trial of the OX40 agonist ivuxolimab. This chain joins TRBV5-6 and TRBJ1-5; the D is unclear. The origin of this receptor is an adult with an advanced solid tumor such as melanoma, head and neck, liver or kidney cancer. The CDR3 nucleotides read TGTGCCAGCAGCTTCGGCAGCAATCAGCCCCAGCATTTT. Translating it yields CASSFGSNQPQHF.